The rows below give T cell receptor beta chains drawn from one sample of a study of blood T cell repertoires in COVID-19. Repertoires were generated with immunoSEQ multiplex PCR, while TCRdb's copy carries only in-frame clones and drops some. The table includes 35,000 to 45,000 clones, around 83% detected once. Source material: peripheral blood. The receptors shown here come from an older man with acute or convalescent COVID-19. Each CDR3 is given with its conserved first and last residue. The D gene is left open where the match is weak. Expanded clones get a size class; other rows say once, few or many, or leave the size out.

clone size: few; J gene: TRBJ1-1; D gene: NA; V gene: TRBV11-2; CDR3 DNA: TGTGCCAGCAGTTGGGGCCGGAACACTGAAGCTTTCTTT; CDR3 protein: CASSWGRNTEAFF
clone size: NA; J gene: TRBJ2-4; D gene: TRBD1; V gene: TRBV7-9; CDR3 DNA: TGTGCCAGCGAACGGACAGGAGAAAACATTCAGTACTTC; CDR3 protein: CASERTGENIQYF
clone size: NA; J gene: TRBJ1-1; D gene: NA; V gene: TRBV6-4; CDR3 DNA: TGTGCCAGCAGTTTCGAGGGGAACACTGAAGCTTTCTTT; CDR3 protein: CASSFEGNTEAFF
clone size: NA; J gene: TRBJ2-3; D gene: NA; V gene: TRBV11-2; CDR3 DNA: TGTGCCAGCAGCCCCCGACAGTACACAGATACGCAGTATTTT; CDR3 protein: CASSPRQYTDTQYF
clone size: NA; J gene: TRBJ1-5; D gene: NA; V gene: TRBV27; CDR3 DNA: TGTGCCAGCAGTTACAGGGGCAATCAGCCCCAGCATTTT; CDR3 protein: CASSYRGNQPQHF
clone size: NA; J gene: TRBJ1-1; D gene: NA; V gene: TRBV28; CDR3 DNA: TGTGCCAGCAGTTTCCTGGACAGTTTGAACACTGAAGCTTTCTTT; CDR3 protein: CASSFLDSLNTEAFF
clone size: NA; J gene: TRBJ2-2; D gene: TRBD2; V gene: TRBV2; CDR3 DNA: TGTGCCAGCGAGAGCGGGATCGGGGAGCTGTTTTTT; CDR3 protein: CASESGIGELFF
clone size: NA; J gene: TRBJ2-7; D gene: NA; V gene: TRBV5-1; CDR3 DNA: TGCGCCAGCAGTCCAAGAGAGTCCCTAACCTACGAGCAGTACTTC; CDR3 protein: CASSPRESLTYEQYF
clone size: NA; J gene: TRBJ1-2; D gene: TRBD1; V gene: TRBV5-5; CDR3 DNA: TGTGCCAGCAGCTTGGACAGGGGCTATGGCTACACCTTC; CDR3 protein: CASSLDRGYGYTF
clone size: few; J gene: TRBJ2-7; D gene: TRBD1; V gene: TRBV5-6; CDR3 DNA: TGTGCCAGCAGCTCGTTGGACAGGGCCTACGAGCAGTACTTC; CDR3 protein: CASSSLDRAYEQYF
clone size: NA; J gene: TRBJ2-3; D gene: TRBD2; V gene: TRBV11-2; CDR3 DNA: TGTGCCAGCAGCTTAGGAGTCAGCAGCGGGGGTAGCACAGATACGCAGTATTTT; CDR3 protein: CASSLGVSSGGSTDTQYF
clone size: once; J gene: TRBJ1-5; D gene: TRBD1; V gene: TRBV2; CDR3 DNA: TGTGCCAGCAGGCTCGGGACAGGGAGGGATCAGCCCCAGCATTTT; CDR3 protein: CASRLGTGRDQPQHF
clone size: NA; J gene: TRBJ2-3; D gene: NA; V gene: TRBV7-3; CDR3 DNA: TGTGCCAGCAGCTTGCTGGGGGGGCAGGCGGGGATCACAGATACGCAGTATTTT; CDR3 protein: CASSLLGGQAGITDTQYF
clone size: NA; J gene: TRBJ2-7; D gene: NA; V gene: TRBV12-3/TRBV12-4; CDR3 DNA: TGTGCCAGCAGTCATTCACGAGAAGAGCAGTACTTC; CDR3 protein: CASSHSREEQYF
clone size: NA; J gene: TRBJ1-2; D gene: NA; V gene: TRBV4-2; CDR3 DNA: TGTGCCAGCAGCCCGCAGAAAGACTATGGCTACACCTTC; CDR3 protein: CASSPQKDYGYTF
clone size: NA; J gene: TRBJ2-1; D gene: NA; V gene: TRBV9; CDR3 DNA: TGTGCCAGCAGCGTAGCCTATCCGGGTGAGCAGTTCTTC; CDR3 protein: CASSVAYPGEQFF
clone size: NA; J gene: TRBJ1-4; D gene: TRBD1; V gene: TRBV5-1; CDR3 DNA: TGCGCCAGCAGCTATGGGACAGGGGGCACTTCTAATGAAAAACTGTTTTTT; CDR3 protein: CASSYGTGGTSNEKLFF
clone size: NA; J gene: TRBJ1-1; D gene: NA; V gene: TRBV14; CDR3 DNA: TGTGCCAGCAGCCTTTTGTCGTTGAACACTGAAGCTTTCTTT; CDR3 protein: CASSLLSLNTEAFF
clone size: NA; J gene: TRBJ2-3; D gene: TRBD2; V gene: TRBV5-6; CDR3 DNA: TGTGCCAGCAGCACCTCCGGGACTAGGGGGGGGTATACGCAGTATTTT; CDR3 protein: CASSTSGTRGGYTQYF
clone size: NA; J gene: TRBJ1-1; D gene: NA; V gene: TRBV18; CDR3 DNA: TGTGCCAGCTCACCAGTTTGGAGACAGGACAGTTCCCGGCAAGCTTTCTTT; CDR3 protein: CASSPVWRQDSSRQAFF
clone size: NA; J gene: TRBJ1-6; D gene: NA; V gene: TRBV25-1; CDR3 DNA: TGTGCCAGCAGTGAACGGGATAGAATATATAATTCACCCCTCCACTTT; CDR3 protein: CASSERDRIYNSPLHF
clone size: NA; J gene: TRBJ1-1; D gene: NA; V gene: TRBV19; CDR3 DNA: TGTGCCAGTAGTATCAGGGGCACTGAAGCTTTCTTT; CDR3 protein: CASSIRGTEAFF
clone size: NA; J gene: TRBJ1-2; D gene: NA; V gene: TRBV19; CDR3 DNA: TGTGCCAGTACCCCAAGCCAAGGGGGATCTGGCTACACCTTC; CDR3 protein: CASTPSQGGSGYTF
clone size: NA; J gene: TRBJ1-3; D gene: NA; V gene: TRBV9; CDR3 DNA: TGTGCCAGCAGCGTAGCTCCCACAGGAACCTCTGGAAACACCATATATTTT; CDR3 protein: CASSVAPTGTSGNTIYF
clone size: many; J gene: TRBJ1-5; D gene: NA; V gene: TRBV7-9; CDR3 DNA: TGTGCCAGCAGCTTATATCGAGGAGATTCCAATCAGCCCCAGCATTTT; CDR3 protein: CASSLYRGDSNQPQHF
clone size: NA; J gene: TRBJ1-5; D gene: TRBD1; V gene: TRBV7-2; CDR3 DNA: TGTGCCAGCAGCTTAGACAGGGGCGGGGATCCGCCCCAGCATTTT; CDR3 protein: CASSLDRGGDPPQHF
clone size: NA; J gene: TRBJ1-1; D gene: NA; V gene: TRBV6-2/TRBV6-3; CDR3 DNA: TGTGCCAGCAGTTACTCGAGAGGGGGCACTGAAGCTTTCTTT; CDR3 protein: CASSYSRGGTEAFF
clone size: once; J gene: TRBJ1-1; D gene: NA; V gene: TRBV29-1; CDR3 DNA: TGCAGCGTCTCTACCCCCGACAGGAACACTGAAGCTTTCTTT; CDR3 protein: CSVSTPDRNTEAFF
clone size: once; J gene: TRBJ1-4; D gene: NA; V gene: TRBV19; CDR3 DNA: TGTGCCAGTAGTATGGGACTTAATGAAAAACTGTTTTTT; CDR3 protein: CASSMGLNEKLFF
clone size: NA; J gene: TRBJ1-5; D gene: NA; V gene: TRBV12-3/TRBV12-4; CDR3 DNA: TGTGCCAGCAGTTTTGGGCCTTTTAAGCCCCAGCATTTT; CDR3 protein: CASSFGPFKPQHF
clone size: NA; J gene: TRBJ2-1; D gene: NA; V gene: TRBV5-1; CDR3 DNA: TGCGCCAGCAGCTTGGGGTCAGTCTCGTACAATGAGCAGTTCTTC; CDR3 protein: CASSLGSVSYNEQFF
clone size: NA; J gene: TRBJ2-1; D gene: NA; V gene: TRBV28; CDR3 DNA: TGTGCCAGCAGTTTCACAGGGAGGGGGGTCGGTGAGCAGTTCTTC; CDR3 protein: CASSFTGRGVGEQFF
clone size: NA; J gene: TRBJ1-2; D gene: NA; V gene: TRBV5-1; CDR3 DNA: TGCGCCAGCAGCCCGGGCAGGGGCCCCTATGGCTACACCTTC; CDR3 protein: CASSPGRGPYGYTF
clone size: NA; J gene: TRBJ1-2; D gene: TRBD1; V gene: TRBV7-9; CDR3 DNA: TGTGCCAGCAGCTTCTCCGGGACAGGGGAAGGCTACACCTTC; CDR3 protein: CASSFSGTGEGYTF
clone size: NA; J gene: TRBJ1-5; D gene: NA; V gene: TRBV21-1; CDR3 DNA: TGTGCCAGCAGCAAAGAACACCCGGGGAGCAATCAGCCCCAGCATTTT; CDR3 protein: CASSKEHPGSNQPQHF
clone size: NA; J gene: TRBJ1-2; D gene: TRBD1; V gene: TRBV30; CDR3 DNA: TGTGCCTGGAGTGCTCATACGGGACAGGTTCACTATGGCTACACCTTC; CDR3 protein: CAWSAHTGQVHYGYTF
clone size: NA; J gene: TRBJ1-2; D gene: TRBD1; V gene: TRBV5-1; CDR3 DNA: TGCGCCAGCAGCCGGGACAGGGGGCGGGATTATGGCTACACCTTC; CDR3 protein: CASSRDRGRDYGYTF
clone size: NA; J gene: TRBJ2-1; D gene: NA; V gene: TRBV14; CDR3 DNA: TGTGCCAGCAGCCAAGGGCAGTCATACAATGAGCAGTTCTTC; CDR3 protein: CASSQGQSYNEQFF
clone size: NA; J gene: TRBJ2-2; D gene: NA; V gene: TRBV11-2; CDR3 DNA: TGTGCCAGCAGCCTGGGGAGGAACACCGGGGAGCTGTTTTTT; CDR3 protein: CASSLGRNTGELFF
clone size: NA; J gene: TRBJ1-2; D gene: NA; V gene: TRBV27; CDR3 DNA: TGTGCCAGCAGTTTGATGCCCGCCGGGTATGGCTACACCTTC; CDR3 protein: CASSLMPAGYGYTF
clone size: NA; J gene: TRBJ2-3; D gene: TRBD2; V gene: TRBV5-1; CDR3 DNA: TGCGCCAGCAGCTTGGGCGGGGGGGCAAATACGCAGTATTTT; CDR3 protein: CASSLGGGANTQYF
clone size: NA; J gene: TRBJ2-4; D gene: NA; V gene: TRBV11-1; CDR3 DNA: TGTGCCAGCAGCTTACATCAGGGCGCCGTAAACATTCAGTACTTC; CDR3 protein: CASSLHQGAVNIQYF
clone size: NA; J gene: TRBJ2-1; D gene: NA; V gene: TRBV6-2/TRBV6-3; CDR3 DNA: TGTGCCAGCAGCTGGGCCTCCTACAATGAGCAGTTCTTC; CDR3 protein: CASSWASYNEQFF
clone size: NA; J gene: TRBJ1-1; D gene: NA; V gene: TRBV15; CDR3 DNA: TGTGCCACCAGCAGCGGGGATCACCTCGTGAACACTGAAGCTTTCTTT; CDR3 protein: CATSSGDHLVNTEAFF
clone size: NA; J gene: TRBJ2-7; D gene: TRBD1; V gene: TRBV5-1; CDR3 DNA: TGCGCCAGCAGCTTTTGGACAGGGCGCCACGAGCAGTACTTC; CDR3 protein: CASSFWTGRHEQYF
clone size: NA; J gene: TRBJ1-5; D gene: NA; V gene: TRBV24-1; CDR3 DNA: TGTGCCACCTCCGGAGGGTATAGCAATCAGCCCCAGCATTTT; CDR3 protein: CATSGGYSNQPQHF
clone size: NA; J gene: TRBJ1-4; D gene: NA; V gene: TRBV3-1/TRBV3-2; CDR3 DNA: TGTGCCAGCAGCCCTCGAACCGGGGAGGCGCAAAAACTGTTTTTT; CDR3 protein: CASSPRTGEAQKLFF
clone size: NA; J gene: TRBJ1-2; D gene: NA; V gene: TRBV12-5; CDR3 DNA: TGTGCTAGTGGTTTGGATATTAGTACCTACACCTTC; CDR3 protein: CASGLDISTYTF
clone size: NA; J gene: TRBJ1-4; D gene: TRBD1; V gene: TRBV2; CDR3 DNA: TGTGCCAGCAGTTATTCCCAACAGACCGGGACAGGGTATGAAAAACTGTTTTTT; CDR3 protein: CASSYSQQTGTGYEKLFF